These 25 T cell receptor beta chains originate from one sample sequenced in a study of T cell repertoires in cytomegalovirus infection. TCRdb independently ran MiXCR on the reads; one entry per CDR3 protein. Of fewer than 550,000 distinct CDR3 sequences in the sample, approximately 15% were seen once. Specimen: CD8+ T cells from PBMCs. All receptors come from a human donor in good health (CMV status not recorded). Some clones in this sample may be carry-over from other donors' samples.

The CDR3 region has the DNA TGTGCCAGCGGGAACCCCTCTAGCTCCTACAATGAGCAGTTCTTC. The encoded protein is CASGNPSSSYNEQFF. The chain is built from TRBV9 and TRBJ2-1; D call uncertain. The CDR3 consists of 15 residues. Trimming cost V 7 bases and J 0 bases, with 14 bases left between them. Germline assignment: CDR1 SGDLS and CDR2 YYNGEE.

This clonotype has a handful of counts. The chain couples TRBV9 to TRBJ1-1; TRBD1 matches 10 bases. V trimming: 3 bases; J trimming: 5 bases; junction bases outside the gene matches: 4. Per germline, CDR1 SGDLS and CDR2 YYNGEE. The CDR3 covers 14 residues. Written as DNA, the CDR3 is TGTGCCAGCAGCGACCGGGACAGGGGTACTGAAGCTTTCTTT. Its protein is CASSDRDRGTEAFF. Full variable domain (missing parts from reference TRBV9 and TRBJ1-1): DSGVTQTPKHLITATGQRVTLRCSPRSGDLSVYWYQQSLDQGLQFLIQYYNGEERAKGNILERFSAQQFPDLHSELNLSSLELGDSALYFCASSDRDRGTEAFFGQGTRLTVV.

This clonotype turned up a few times. The chain links TRBV28 to TRBJ2-7; perhaps TRBD1 as D (6 bases). The CDR3 covers 16 residues. The V end lost 6 bases, the J end lost 1 base, and 19 bases lay between the germline ends. The germline V gene encodes CDR1 MDHEN and CDR2 SYDVKM. This chain's CDR3 is CASSGQRIHGSYEQYF. Here the CDR3 DNA reads TGTGCCAGCAGCGGACAGCGGATCCATGGATCCTACGAGCAGTACTTC.

On this clonotype: A single base separates this from a much larger clone, so it may be a read error. Since no conserved phenylalanine or tryptophan closes the CDR3, a read error is the likely cause. The J gene is TRBJ2-5, the V gene TRBV15; maybe TRBD2 (5 bases). The CDR3 totals 15 residues. Germline V gene data show CDR1 as LNHNV and CDR2 as YYDKDF (reference sequence). Deletions cut 0 bases from V and 9 bases from J, with 17 bases between. DNA of the CDR3: TGTGCCACCAGCAGAGAACTGGCGGACTTATCGTCCCAGTACTTA. It codes for CATSRELADLSSQYL.

V gene TRBV7-4 combines with J gene TRBJ2-1; D remains ambiguous. Germline CDR1 SGHVT, CDR2 SQSDAQ. V lost 5 bases to trimming and J lost 8 bases, with 22 bases between them. There are 16 residues in the CDR3. The CDR3 bases are TGTGCCAGCAGCCGACTTCCCGGGCACGGTGGCGATGAGCAGTTCTTC. Its translation is CASSRLPGHGGDEQFF.

This clonotype was counted only a few times. The V gene is TRBV24-1, the J gene TRBJ2-1, with 9 bases aligning to TRBD2. Germline-derived CDR1 and CDR2 are KGHDR and SFDVKD. With 7 bases clipped from V and 6 bases from J, the junction kept 6 bases outside the gene matches. CDR3 length: 14 residues. The CDR3 reads CATRSAGGSNEQFF. The DNA of the CDR3 is TGTGCCACCAGGTCAGCGGGAGGTTCCAATGAGCAGTTCTTC.

For this clonotype: This may stem from a read error, because a much larger clone lies one nucleotide away. The chain couples TRBV27 to TRBJ1-1, with 9 bases fitting TRBD1. The CDR3 has 14 amino acids. The germline CDR1 and CDR2 sequences are MNHEY and SMNVEV (reference sequence). The CDR3 nucleotides read TGTGCCAACAGTTTAAGGGGACAGGGCACTGAAGCTTTCTTT. Translation: CANSLRGQGTEAFF.

The chain links TRBV27 to TRBJ1-1; D remains ambiguous. This CDR3 spans 14 amino acids. The germline V and J ends were trimmed by 4 bases and 2 bases, with 11 bases remaining between them. Germline V gene sequence: CDR1 MNHEY, CDR2 SMNVEV (reference sequence). CDR3 nucleotides: TGTGCCAGCAGTTGGGCGGCAGGAAACACTGAAGCTTTCTTT. Translated: CASSWAAGNTEAFF.

The table lists this clonotype with many counts. The chain's CDR3 is CASKGAGVSGELFF. DNA of the CDR3: TGTGCCAGTAAAGGAGCGGGAGTTTCAGGGGAGCTGTTTTTT. This chain uses TRBV19 with TRBJ2-2; 8 nucleotides agree with TRBD2. Looked up from germline, CDR1 is LNHDA and CDR2 is SQIVND (reference sequence). Trimming removed 7 bases from V and 8 bases from J; junction bases left unmatched: 9. The CDR3 has 14 amino acids.

This clonotype was picked up many times. The rearrangement joins TRBV27 to TRBJ2-7, with 7 bases matching TRBD1. CDR3 length: 13 residues. With 0 bases clipped from V and 6 bases from J, the junction kept 2 bases outside the gene matches. Germline CDR1 reads MNHEY; CDR2 reads SMNVEV (reference sequence). The chain's CDR3 is CASSLSAGGEQYF. CDR3 DNA: TGTGCCAGCAGTTTATCAGCAGGGGGCGAGCAGTACTTC.

This clonotype was detected ten times or more. V gene TRBV6-1 combines with J gene TRBJ2-1; 10 bases fit TRBD2. This CDR3 is 15 amino acids long. Germline CDR1 is MNHNS and CDR2 is SASEGT. Trimming at V came to 4 bases and at J to 2 bases, leaving 2 bases not matched to a gene. CDR3 region: CASSVTSGTYNEQFF. Here the CDR3 DNA reads TGTGCCAGCAGTGTAACTAGCGGGACCTACAATGAGCAGTTCTTC.

Only a few counts were recorded for this clonotype. The rearrangement uses TRBV27 and TRBJ2-7, with a possible D match to TRBD2 (6 bases). V dropped 1 base and J dropped 2 bases, with 18 bases sitting between them. The CDR3 is 17 amino acids. Germline V CDR1 and CDR2: MNHEY, SMNVEV (reference sequence). CDR3 protein: CASSLYFRGRSPYEQYF. The CDR3 DNA follows: TGTGCCAGCAGTTTATATTTTCGGGGGAGGTCCCCCTACGAGCAGTACTTC.

This sequence joins TRBV9 and TRBJ2-2, with 11 bases that match TRBD1. The germline V gene encodes CDR1 SGDLS and CDR2 YYNGEE. The CDR3 contains 16 residues. Trimming removed 3 bases from V and 4 bases from J; junction bases left unmatched: 5. The DNA for the CDR3 is TGTGCCAGCAGCGGGGGACAGGGGGTCCCCACCGGGGAGCTGTTTTTT. Its protein is CASSGGQGVPTGELFF. The entire variable domain, with the rest obtained from reference TRBV9 and TRBJ2-2, is as follows: DSGVTQTPKHLITATGQRVTLRCSPRSGDLSVYWYQQSLDQGLQFLIQYYNGEERAKGNILERFSAQQFPDLHSELNLSSLELGDSALYFCASSGGQGVPTGELFFGEGSRLTVL.

This clonotype was counted between two and nine times. V gene TRBV5-1 combines with J gene TRBJ2-7; 8 bases are a match to TRBD1. The V and J ends lost 4 bases and 5 bases, in that order; junction bases with no gene match: 8. Germline assignment: CDR1 SGHRS and CDR2 YFSETQ. The length of the CDR3 is 14 residues. The CDR3 nucleotides read TGCGCCAGCAGCCCGGACAGGGTAGGGAACGAGCAGTACTTC. Protein sequence: CASSPDRVGNEQYF.

This clonotype has just a few counts. The chain is built from TRBV5-6 and TRBJ1-2; possibly TRBD1 for D (5 bases). Deletions cut 3 bases from V and 7 bases from J, with 10 bases between. This CDR3 has 12 amino acids. Germline V CDR1 and CDR2: SGHDT, YYEEEE. This chain's CDR3 is CASSSARAGYTF. CDR3 bases: TGTGCCAGCAGCTCGGCCAGGGCTGGCTACACCTTC. The full variable domain, with the rest looked up from reference TRBV5-6 and TRBJ1-2, is DAGVTQSPTHLIKTRGQQVTLRCSPKSGHDTVSWYQQALGQGPQFIFQYYEEEERQRGNFPDRFSGHQFPNYSSELNVNALLLGDSALYLCASSSARAGYTFGSGTRLTVV.

J is TRBJ2-3 and V is TRBV10-3; D unresolved. Trimming pared 0 bases from V and 2 bases from J, leaving 0 bases between. CDR1 is ENHRY, CDR2 SYGVKD, per germline. The CDR3 is 12 residues long. Here the CDR3 DNA reads TGTGCCATCAGTGAGTCCACAGATACGCAGTATTTT. This translates into CAISESTDTQYF.

The chain carries TRBV19 and TRBJ2-3; no reliable D call. Trimming left V 2 bases short and J 0 bases short, with 12 bases between. This CDR3 has 16 amino acids. Per the germline V gene, CDR1 is LNHDA and CDR2 is SQIVND (reference sequence). The DNA of the CDR3 is TGTGCCAGTAGTATAAAAGTCTTCGTTAGCACAGATACGCAGTATTTT. Amino acids: CASSIKVFVSTDTQYF.

This clonotype came up a few times. This chain links TRBV9 with TRBJ2-1; weak D call: TRBD2 (5 bases). Trimming removed 0 bases from V and 7 bases from J, with 14 bases in between. The CDR3 contains 15 residues. Germline V lookup: CDR1 SGDLS, CDR2 YYNGEE. The DNA of the CDR3 is TGTGCCAGCAGCGTAGTAGGCCTAGCTATGAATGAGCAGTTCTTC. The encoded protein is CASSVVGLAMNEQFF. Full variable domain (rest looked up from reference TRBV9 and TRBJ2-1): DSGVTQTPKHLITATGQRVTLRCSPRSGDLSVYWYQQSLDQGLQFLIQYYNGEERAKGNILERFSAQQFPDLHSELNLSSLELGDSALYFCASSVVGLAMNEQFFGPGTRLTVL.

In its sample, this clonotype was seen many times. The chain couples TRBV4-1 to TRBJ1-4, with D uncertain. The CDR3 contains 17 residues. CDR1 and CDR2 (germline): MGHRA, YSYEKL. V lost 3 bases and J 0 bases, leaving 14 bases between the germline ends. The CDR3 coding sequence is TGCGCCAGCAGCCAGGAAGACCGCTATGCAACTAATGAAAAACTGTTTTTT. It yields the protein CASSQEDRYATNEKLFF.

There are many counts of this clonotype. The CDR3: CASSSRALDTEDTQYF. Written as DNA, the CDR3 is TGTGCCAGCAGCTCCCGGGCCCTCGACACCGAAGATACGCAGTATTTT. The V and J genes are TRBV7-9 and TRBJ2-3; unclear D gene. The CDR3 spans 16 residues. V dropped 4 bases and J dropped 5 bases, with 19 bases sitting between them. The germline V gene encodes CDR1 SEHNR and CDR2 FQNEAQ (reference sequence).

This clonotype was seen more than once but under ten times. V and J are TRBV27 and TRBJ2-1; D is unresolved. The CDR3 runs to 13 residues. The ends were cut back, 5 bases at V and 8 bases at J, with 13 bases in the middle. The germline V gene encodes CDR1 MNHEY and CDR2 SMNVEV (reference sequence). CDR3: CASSVQPIHEQFF. The CDR3 nucleotides read TGTGCCAGCAGTGTACAACCTATCCATGAGCAGTTCTTC.

This clonotype was observed a handful of times. The V call is TRBV9, the J call TRBJ2-1, with D maybe TRBD1 (6 bases). Trimming removed 3 bases at V and 6 bases at J, with 22 bases between. Looked up from germline, CDR1 is SGDLS and CDR2 is YYNGEE. This CDR3 is built from 17 residues. This CDR3 reads CASSGPPSGAAGNEQFF. CDR3 sequence (DNA): TGTGCCAGCAGCGGGCCCCCCTCAGGGGCCGCTGGCAATGAGCAGTTCTTC. Supplemented by reference TRBV9 and TRBJ2-1, the full variable domain reads DSGVTQTPKHLITATGQRVTLRCSPRSGDLSVYWYQQSLDQGLQFLIQYYNGEERAKGNILERFSAQQFPDLHSELNLSSLELGDSALYFCASSGPPSGAAGNEQFFGPGTRLTVL.

Only a few counts were recorded for this clonotype. Possible read error: a much larger clone is one base away. The CDR3 region has the DNA TGTGCCAGCAGCCCCCCCCAGGCGCGTGGAAACATCATATATTTT. It codes for CASSPPQARGNIIYF. The chain recombines TRBV7-2 with TRBJ1-3; D is unclear. This CDR3 has 15 amino acids. Germline assignment: CDR1 SGHTA and CDR2 FQGNSA.

The rearrangement joins TRBV5-1 to TRBJ1-2; 7 nucleotides agree with TRBD1. The CDR3 is made up of 14 amino acids. Germline loops: CDR1 SGHRS, CDR2 YFSETQ. V lost 3 bases, J lost 4 bases, and 6 bases stayed unmatched. The CDR3 DNA is TGCGCCAGCAGCTGGGACAGAGATTCCTATGGCTACACCTTC. Amino acid sequence: CASSWDRDSYGYTF.

J is TRBJ1-1 and V is TRBV6-8; 8 nucleotides align to TRBD1. V was pared by 5 bases and J by 4 bases, with 15 bases of the junction left unmatched. CDR3 length: 17 amino acids. Germline CDR1 is MNHGY and CDR2 is SAAAGT. CDR3 sequence reads: CASSGRDRSSLGTEAFF. CDR3 in DNA: TGTGCCAGCAGTGGGCGGGACAGGTCGTCGCTAGGCACTGAAGCTTTCTTT.